The clone carrying this T cell receptor (beta chain) was counted a few times. Its antigen is still unknown. One heparinised blood draw, averaging roughly 110 mL, came from each donor. This sample was taken from a study of beta chain features in type 1 diabetes. Study background: Age and gender were similar between patients and healthy donors, as were cell yields.

Of the isolated RNA, all was reverse transcribed, and so the sequenced material was expressed TCRB transcripts. Clones were sequenced by immunoSEQ multiplex PCR, and TCRdb holds only the in-frame ones, with some missing. The sample consists of some 180,000 clones, 10% to 15% of them appearing once. The study, taken as a whole, reports: Researchers report that Type 1 diabetes patients had moderately but significantly shorter TCRB CDR3s across all four CD4+ subsets. VDJ junctions in type 1 diabetes patients carried more deletions and fewer insertions.

This TCR was recovered from a woman aged 18-29 years in good health. Material for sequencing was central memory CD4+ T cells from blood.

As DNA, the CDR3 is TGCGCCAGCAGCCTAGGACAGGGGAATCGAGGCGAGCAGTACTTC. Translation gives CASSLGQGNRGEQYF. The chain is built from TRBV5-1 and TRBJ2-7; 9 positions agree with TRBD1. CDR1 and CDR2 (germline): SGHRS, YFSETQ. After removal of 4 bases from V and 6 bases from J, the junction contained 11 bases not matched to a gene. The CDR3 totals 15 residues.